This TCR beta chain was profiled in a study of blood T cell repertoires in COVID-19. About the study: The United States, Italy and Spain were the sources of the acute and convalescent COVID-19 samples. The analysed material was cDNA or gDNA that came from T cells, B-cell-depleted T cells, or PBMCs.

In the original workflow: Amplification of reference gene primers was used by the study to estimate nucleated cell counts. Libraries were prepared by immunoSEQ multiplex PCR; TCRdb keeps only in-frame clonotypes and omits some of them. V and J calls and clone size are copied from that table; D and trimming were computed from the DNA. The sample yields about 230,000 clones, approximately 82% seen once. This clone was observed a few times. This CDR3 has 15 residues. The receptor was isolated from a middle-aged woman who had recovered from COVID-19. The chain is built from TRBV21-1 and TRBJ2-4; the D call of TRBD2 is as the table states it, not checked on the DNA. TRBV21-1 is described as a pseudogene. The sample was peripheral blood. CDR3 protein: CASGVPRRDENIQYF. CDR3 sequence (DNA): TGTGCCAGCGGGGTCCCGCGGCGGGACGAAAACATTCAGTACTTC.